This TCR beta chain was profiled in a study of T cells in Graves' hyperthyroidism and ophthalmopathy. There were TCR beta CDR3 regions amplified from RNA transcripts. During a first-round RT-PCR of the TCR CDR3, the HTBI primer set was used. In TCRdb, the multiplex PCR reads were re-called with MiXCR into one record per CDR3 protein. The sample has 380,000 or so distinct CDR3 sequences, approximately 14% seen once; the top ten hold roughly 25%. The V end lost 8 bases, the J end lost 4 bases, and 5 bases lay between the germline ends. CDR1 and CDR2 from the germline V gene are MNHEY and SVGAGI. CDR3 length: 10 residues.

This clonotype originated in a woman aged 30 to 39 with Graves' hyperthyroidism. The sequenced sample consisted of blood. The chain recombines TRBV6-5 with TRBJ1-1; D uncertain. The CDR3 sequence is CASGRTEAFF. CDR3 nucleotide sequence: TGTGCCAGCGGTCGCACTGAAGCTTTCTTT.